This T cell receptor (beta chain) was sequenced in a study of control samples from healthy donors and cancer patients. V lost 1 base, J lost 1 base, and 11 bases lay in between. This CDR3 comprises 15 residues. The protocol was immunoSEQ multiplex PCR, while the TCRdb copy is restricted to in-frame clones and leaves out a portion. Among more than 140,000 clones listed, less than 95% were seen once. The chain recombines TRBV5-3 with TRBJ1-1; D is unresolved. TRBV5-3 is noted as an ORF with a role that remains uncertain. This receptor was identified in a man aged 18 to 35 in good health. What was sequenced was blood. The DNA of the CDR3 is TGTGCCAGAAGCTTGTCAGGACCTTGGAACACTGAAGCTTTCTTT. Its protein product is CARSLSGPWNTEAFF.